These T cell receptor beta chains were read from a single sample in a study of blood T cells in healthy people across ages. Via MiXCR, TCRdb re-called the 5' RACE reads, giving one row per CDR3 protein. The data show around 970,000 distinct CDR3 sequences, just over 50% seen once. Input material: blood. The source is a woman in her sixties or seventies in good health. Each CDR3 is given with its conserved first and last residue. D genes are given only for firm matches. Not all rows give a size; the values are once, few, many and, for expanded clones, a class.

TGTGCCAGCACCTCGGGGGACGAGACCCAGTACTTC	CASTSGDETQYF	TRBV28	.	TRBJ2-5	.
TGTGCCAGTTGGGATGGGGGCCCGCAGTATTTT	CASWDGGPQYF	TRBV6-5	.	TRBJ2-3	.
TGTGCCAGCAGCCTCCTAGTCAGGGGAGCCAAAAACATTCAGTACTTC	CASSLLVRGAKNIQYF	TRBV7-2	.	TRBJ2-4	.
TGTGCCAGCAGCTTGAGCACAGTGAAGCAGTTCTTC	CASSLSTVKQFF	TRBV5-5	.	TRBJ2-1	.
TGTGCCAGCTCACCAAGCCAGAGGAACGAGCAGTACTTC	CASSPSQRNEQYF	TRBV18	.	TRBJ2-7	.
TGCGCCAGCAGCCAAGACGCCATAGCGTACACCGGGGAGCTGTTTTTT	CASSQDAIAYTGELFF	TRBV4-3	.	TRBJ2-2	once
TGTGCCAGCAGTGAAAACGGCCCGACAGGCACTGAAGCTTTCTTT	CASSENGPTGTEAFF	TRBV25-1	.	TRBJ1-1	.
TGCGCCAGCAGCCAGCCGGGAGGGCGGAGCTCCTACGAGCAGTACTTC	CASSQPGGRSSYEQYF	TRBV4-1	TRBD2	TRBJ2-7	few
TGTGCCAGCAGTTTCCTCGGACTAGTACACGAGCAGTACTTC	CASSFLGLVHEQYF	TRBV27	TRBD2	TRBJ2-7	.
TGTGCCAGCCGGCGGGGGACGAGGACAGATACGCAGTATTTT	CASRRGTRTDTQYF	TRBV5-6	TRBD2	TRBJ2-3	.
TGCAGTGCTAGAACGGCTAGCGGGAGCAATGAGCAGTTCTTC	CSARTASGSNEQFF	TRBV20-1	TRBD2	TRBJ2-1	once
TGTGCCAGCAGCTTGAAGACAGGGATCTCCTACGAGCAGTACTTC	CASSLKTGISYEQYF	TRBV5-5	TRBD1	TRBJ2-7	.
TGTGCCAGCAGGTCCGGGACAGGGGGGATCGAGACCCAGTACTTC	CASRSGTGGIETQYF	TRBV2	TRBD1	TRBJ2-5	.
TGTGCCAGCAGTTTAAGCGGGAGGGCCCCCTACGAGCAGTACTTC	CASSLSGRAPYEQYF	TRBV27	TRBD2	TRBJ2-7	.
TGTGCCAGCGGGTGGCGGTTATACAATGAGCAGTTCTTC	CASGWRLYNEQFF	TRBV6-5	.	TRBJ2-1	.
TGTGCCAGCACCCCTCCGGGACCGGAGGTCTATGGCTACACCTTC	CASTPPGPEVYGYTF	TRBV6-2/TRBV6-3	.	TRBJ1-2	many
TGTGCCAGCAGCCTGCAAATTACTAGAAGCGAGACCCAGTACTTC	CASSLQITRSETQYF	TRBV7-6	.	TRBJ2-5	.
TGCAGTGCTAGCCGCACGTCCACAGGGGGCGTGGGCAATCAGCCCCAGCATTTT	CSASRTSTGGVGNQPQHF	TRBV20-1	TRBD1	TRBJ1-5	.
TGTGCCAGCAGACAAGCAGAGACCCAGTACTTC	CASRQAETQYF	TRBV7-9	.	TRBJ2-5	once
TGCGCCAGCAGCCAGGATGGCAAACAGGAGACCCAGTACTTC	CASSQDGKQETQYF	TRBV4-1	.	TRBJ2-5	.
TGTGCCACCAGTGATTTTGGGGTGCAGTACTTC	CATSDFGVQYF	TRBV24-1	.	TRBJ2-5	.
TGCAGTGCTAGAGTACTAGCGGGAGTCGGGGACATTCAGTACTTC	CSARVLAGVGDIQYF	TRBV20-1	TRBD2	TRBJ2-4	.
TGCGCCAGCAGCCGCCTGGCAAGCGGAACCTACGAGCAGTACTTC	CASSRLASGTYEQYF	TRBV4-3	.	TRBJ2-7	.
TGCAGTGCCCTCGGAGGGGGCTTGAGCACAGATACGCAGTATTTT	CSALGGGLSTDTQYF	TRBV20-1	.	TRBJ2-3	.
TGTGCCAGCAGAATGACAGGATACGAGCAGTACTTC	CASRMTGYEQYF	TRBV6-6	.	TRBJ2-7	.
TGTGCCGGCAGCCCCCCGTGGCAGGGGTCCACCGGGGAGCTGTTTTTT	CAGSPPWQGSTGELFF	TRBV11-2	.	TRBJ2-2	.
TGTGCCAGCAGCAAAGACATGGGACAGGGGTGTAGGAATGAGCAGTTCTTC	CASSKDMGQGCRNEQFF	TRBV21-1	.	TRBJ2-1	.
TGCGCCAGCAGCCCCCCCCACGGGGACACCTACAATGAGCAGTTCTTC	CASSPPHGDTYNEQFF	TRBV5-1	.	TRBJ2-1	.
TGTGCCACCAGTGATGTCCCGAACCGGGTAGGGCAGTTCTTC	CATSDVPNRVGQFF	TRBV24-1	.	TRBJ2-1	.
TGTGCCAGCAGTACACAGGGGATCACGTATGGCTACACCTTC	CASSTQGITYGYTF	TRBV12-3/TRBV12-4	TRBD1	TRBJ1-2	.
TGTGCCAGCAGCTTATCTAGCGGTCACACAGATACGCAGTATTTT	CASSLSSGHTDTQYF	TRBV7-9	TRBD2	TRBJ2-3	.
TGTGCCAGCAGCTCCATCCGGGGTAGCGGGAGCACAGATACGCAGTATTTT	CASSSIRGSGSTDTQYF	TRBV7-2	TRBD2	TRBJ2-3	.
TGCGCCAGCAGCCAAGATGCCAGGACACTTTTTAGCTCCTACAATGAGCAGTTCTTC	CASSQDARTLFSSYNEQFF	TRBV4-1	.	TRBJ2-1	few
TGTGCCAGCAGCTCTCGGACAGGGGGCAGCTATGGCCACACCTTC	CASSSRTGGSYGHTF	TRBV7-2	TRBD1	TRBJ1-2	.
TGTGCCAGCAGTGAGTTGTCCGCGGCCCAGTACTTC	CASSELSAAQYF	TRBV2	.	TRBJ2-5	.
TGTGCCAGCAGCCAACCAGGGGGTGACACTGAAGCTTTCTTT	CASSQPGGDTEAFF	TRBV3-1	TRBD1	TRBJ1-1	few
TGTGCCAGCAGCTTGCTAGCCCTATCCCAAGAGACCCAGTACTTC	CASSLLALSQETQYF	TRBV7-9	.	TRBJ2-5	few
TGCAGTGCTAAGGGACTATTTGACAGGTCCAATCAGCCCCAGCATTTT	CSAKGLFDRSNQPQHF	TRBV20-1	.	TRBJ1-5	once
TGCGCCAGCAGCCCAGGGGAGGCCTTCAATGAGCAGTTCTTC	CASSPGEAFNEQFF	TRBV5-1	.	TRBJ2-1	.
TGTGCCAGCAGCTTTACAGGGACGAGTGATACGCAGTATTTT	CASSFTGTSDTQYF	TRBV7-8	.	TRBJ2-3	once
TGTGCCAACAGCTTAAAAGGGACAGCTTACAATGAGCAGTTCTTC	CANSLKGTAYNEQFF	TRBV7-2	TRBD1	TRBJ2-1	.
TGTGCCAGCAGCTTACTTAGTGCCGGTGAAGAGACCCAGTACTTC	CASSLLSAGEETQYF	TRBV7-6	.	TRBJ2-5	.
TGTGCCAGCAGTTTGGGCAAGGATGCAGATACGCAGTATTTT	CASSLGKDADTQYF	TRBV27	.	TRBJ2-3	.
TGTGCCAGCAGCGGGGGGGGAAATTCACCCCTCCACTTT	CASSGGGNSPLHF	TRBV7-9	.	TRBJ1-6	.
TGTGCCAGCTCACCACCGAGCGAGGTGGGAGATACGCAGTATTTT	CASSPPSEVGDTQYF	TRBV18	.	TRBJ2-3	.
TGTGCCAGCACCCAGGGGCGTTCTGCGCAGTATTTT	CASTQGRSAQYF	TRBV11-2	.	TRBJ2-3	few
TGTGCCAGCGTCGGAAGGAGTAATGAAAAACTGTTTTTT	CASVGRSNEKLFF	TRBV6-6	.	TRBJ1-4	once
TGTGCCAGCAGTTACTCGAAGGCAGGGGGTGTGTACGGTTCACCCCTCCACTTT	CASSYSKAGGVYGSPLHF	TRBV6-5	TRBD1	TRBJ1-6	.
TGTGCCAGCAGCCAACTAGCGGGAGTAAACATTCAGTACTTC	CASSQLAGVNIQYF	TRBV12-3/TRBV12-4	TRBD2	TRBJ2-4	.
TGTGCCAGCAGTAGACCGGGACTCCAGGGGACCAAAAACATTCAGTACTTC	CASSRPGLQGTKNIQYF	TRBV28	.	TRBJ2-4	.
TGTGCCAGCAGTCACAGAAACTCTGGGGCCAACGTCCTGACTTTC	CASSHRNSGANVLTF	TRBV12-3/TRBV12-4	.	TRBJ2-6	few
TGTGCCAGCAGCGTAGCGGAAATTTGGGGGACTGAAGCTTTCTTT	CASSVAEIWGTEAFF	TRBV9	.	TRBJ1-1	.
TGTGCCAGCAGTGCCAGGGGTTCTGGCTACACCTTC	CASSARGSGYTF	TRBV12-3/TRBV12-4	.	TRBJ1-2	.
TGCAGTGCTAGAGCAGGGGCGCACAATCAGCCCCAGCATTTT	CSARAGAHNQPQHF	TRBV20-1	.	TRBJ1-5	.
TGCGCCAGCAGCTTATCCCCCGCCACTGAAGCTTTCTTT	CASSLSPATEAFF	TRBV5-1	.	TRBJ1-1	.
TGCAGCGGTCTGGCTAGCGGATACAATGAGCAGTTCTTC	CSGLASGYNEQFF	TRBV29-1	TRBD2	TRBJ2-1	few
TGTGCCGGCAGCTTCGGGGGGTATAATATTTTGGATACGCAGTATTTT	CAGSFGGYNILDTQYF	TRBV11-2	TRBD2	TRBJ2-3	once
TGTGCCAGCAGCCCTCAAGTTTTGCGAGGGGCTTACGAGCAGTACTTC	CASSPQVLRGAYEQYF	TRBV12-3/TRBV12-4	.	TRBJ2-7	.